This T cell receptor beta chain was recorded in a study of T cell changes during pregnancy in multiple sclerosis. The table came from immunoSEQ multiplex PCR; TCRdb's copy has only in-frame clones and leaves some out. The sample lists roughly 80,000 clones, about 92% occurring once. As for this clone: An end of the junction differs from the germline gene, which may be a read error.

Germline V lookup: CDR1 SQVTM, CDR2 ANQGSEA. The CDR3 spans 15 residues. The clonotype comes from a female donor with multiple sclerosis, enrolled in a pregnancy study. This specimen consisted of peripheral blood, obtained before pregnancy. The V and J genes are TRBV29-1 and TRBJ1-3; 7 nucleotides agree with TRBD1. CDR3 in amino acids: CSVEDRALSGNTIYF. CDR3 nucleotides: TGCAGCGTGGAAGACAGGGCCCTCTCTGGAAACACCATATATTTT.